The 18 T cell receptor beta chains given below trace back to one sample, sequenced in a study of HIV-infected children after antiretroviral therapy interruption. RNA-based 3' RACE libraries used unique molecular identifiers. Via MiXCR, TCRdb re-called the 3' RACE reads, giving one row per CDR3 protein. The profile shows fewer than 100,000 distinct CDR3 sequences, under 8% of them singletons. Treatment noted: PENTA 11 planned treatment interruption arm or continuous ART arm. Sequenced material: CD45RA+ CD4+ T cells from PBMCs, pooled from several time points, taken from a donor given antiretroviral therapy, either interrupted or continuous. Subset defined: naive CD4+ CD45RA+ CD45RO- T cells. Receptors were obtained from a pool of human donors with HIV.

This clonotype was counted between two and nine times. This chain joins TRBV2 and TRBJ1-1, with D possibly matching TRBD1 (5 bases). The germline V gene encodes CDR1 SNHLY and CDR2 FYNNEI. V dropped 7 bases and J dropped 3 bases, with 15 bases sitting between them. The CDR3 consists of 14 residues. CDR3 bases: TGTGCCAGCAAATACTCCGCGGGGGACACTGAAGCTTTCTTT. Translated, it gives CASKYSAGDTEAFF.

This clonotype was picked up many times. The V call is TRBV24-1, the J call TRBJ2-5, with 8 bases aligning to TRBD1. CDR1 and CDR2 (germline): KGHDR, SFDVKD. Trimming removed 9 bases from V and 2 bases from J; junction bases left unmatched: 4. The CDR3 totals 13 residues. CDR3 in amino acids: CATGTGKQETQYF. The CDR3 DNA reads TGTGCCACCGGGACAGGCAAACAAGAGACCCAGTACTTC.

This clonotype appeared a few times. The chain carries TRBV7-8 and TRBJ2-7; maybe TRBD1 (5 bases). V dropped 5 bases and J dropped 4 bases, with 12 bases sitting between them. The germline gives CDR1 SGHVS, CDR2 FQNEAQ. The CDR3 has 13 amino acids. CDR3 coding DNA: TGTGCCAGCAGCCGGAATCAGGGTTACGAGCAGTACTTC. This gives the protein CASSRNQGYEQYF.

The chain employs TRBV10-3 and TRBJ2-5; D uncertain. Per the germline V gene, CDR1 is ENHRY and CDR2 is SYGVKD. Trimming cost V 8 bases and J 5 bases, with 6 bases left between them. The CDR3 is 10 residues long. This CDR3 is CAIGAETQYF. The CDR3 nucleotides read TGTGCCATCGGCGCGGAGACCCAGTACTTC.

This clonotype is deemed medium-sized. The chain is built from TRBV20-1 and TRBJ2-1; 10 positions match TRBD2. Germline V gene data show CDR1 as DFQATT and CDR2 as SNEGSKA (reference sequence). J lost 0 bases, V lost 3 bases, and 17 bases had no gene match. This CDR3 comprises 20 residues. CDR3 nucleotide sequence: TGCAGTGCTAGGGGACCGAGGCTAGCGGGGGCCCTAAGCTCCTACAATGAGCAGTTCTTC. Amino acids: CSARGPRLAGALSSYNEQFF.

Many counts were recorded for this clonotype. The chain joins TRBV19 to TRBJ2-2, with 8 bases identical to TRBD2. The CDR3 has 16 amino acids. Germline V gene data show CDR1 as LNHDA and CDR2 as SQIVND (reference sequence). The J segment lost 0 bases and the V segment lost 2 bases, leaving 2 bases of the junction unmatched. This CDR3 reads CASSIPGLANTGELFF. CDR3 DNA sequence: TGTGCCAGTAGTATACCGGGACTAGCGAACACCGGGGAGCTGTTTTTT. The whole variable domain, filled in from reference TRBV19 and TRBJ2-2, reads DGGITQSPKYLFRKEGQNVTLSCEQNLNHDAMYWYRQDPGQGLRLIYYSQIVNDFQKGDIAEGYSVSREKKESFPLTVTSAQKNPTAFYLCASSIPGLANTGELFFGEGSRLTVL.

This clonotype was seen many times. The V and J genes are TRBV14 and TRBJ2-1; no definite D call. Trimming pared 3 bases from V and 6 bases from J, leaving 15 bases between. The CDR3 covers 15 residues. Germline V gives CDR1 SGHDN, CDR2 FVKESK. CDR3 protein: CASSHSKIPTNEQFF. The CDR3 DNA follows: TGTGCCAGCAGCCACTCGAAAATACCCACCAATGAGCAGTTCTTC.

This clonotype has ten or more counts. The chain employs TRBV6-2 or TRBV6-3 and TRBJ2-3, with a weak D call TRBD1 (6 bases). The CDR3 covers 14 residues. Trimming left V 2 bases short and J 2 bases short, with 8 bases between. Germline CDR1 reads MNHEY; CDR2 reads SVGEGT. The DNA for the CDR3 is TGTGCCAGCAGTTACGGGGGCAACACAGATACGCAGTATTTT. Translated, it gives CASSYGGNTDTQYF.

This clonotype was seen a handful of times. V gene TRBV20-1 combines with J gene TRBJ2-7; D may be TRBD2 (6 bases). Germline lookup yields CDR1 DFQATT and CDR2 SNEGSKA (reference sequence). With 4 bases removed from V and 3 bases from J, the gap between germline ends came to 28 bases. CDR3 length equals 18 residues. CDR3 nucleotides: TGCAGTGCTAAAAACAAGGCTCCTAGCGCGAACAAGATCTACGAGCAGTACTTC. Its protein product is CSAKNKAPSANKIYEQYF.

The chain has TRBV14 and TRBJ1-1; D possibly corresponds to TRBD1 (6 bases). Per the germline V gene, CDR1 is SGHDN and CDR2 is FVKESK. V dropped 4 bases and J dropped 4 bases, with 16 bases sitting between them. This CDR3 is 15 amino acids long. The CDR3 DNA follows: TGTGCCAGCAGCCTGTCGGATCGGGGGGCCACTGAAGCTTTCTTT. It codes for CASSLSDRGATEAFF.

To note about this clonotype: A read error may be the cause here, since a much bigger clone is one base away. This chain links TRBV7-9 with TRBJ2-1, with unresolved D. Trimming took 5 bases from V and 5 from J, leaving 13 bases between them. The CDR3 totals 14 residues. CDR1 and CDR2 from the germline V gene are SEHNR and FQNEAQ (reference sequence). CDR3 nucleotide sequence: TGTGCCAGCAGCCTCCGACTGGCCCACAATGAGCAGTTCTTC. Translated, it gives CASSLRLAHNEQFF.

This clonotype has ten or more counts. CDR3 coding DNA: TGTGCCAGTACCCCTAGACAGGTTGGCTATGGCTACACCTTC. Encoded protein: CASTPRQVGYGYTF. The V gene is TRBV12-3 or TRBV12-4, the J gene TRBJ1-2; a possible D gene is TRBD1 (6 bases). The CDR3 sequence is 14 residues long. Between the trimmed V and J ends, which lost 9 bases and 4 bases, there was a span of 18 bases.

The CDR3 bases are TGTGCCAGCACCTCACCGGCGGATACGCAGTATTTT. Its translation is CASTSPADTQYF. This sequence joins TRBV7-9 and TRBJ2-3; D unresolved. The germline V and J ends were trimmed by 7 bases and 6 bases, with 11 bases remaining between them. This CDR3 has 12 residues. Germline assignment: CDR1 SEHNR and CDR2 FQNEAQ (reference sequence).

This rearrangement joins TRBV5-1 to TRBJ2-3; unclear D gene. CDR1 is SGHRS, CDR2 YFSETQ, per germline. The CDR3 spans 13 residues. V lost 1 base to trimming and J lost 2 bases, with 5 bases between them. The DNA of the CDR3 is TGCGCCAGCAGCTTGCAGAACACAGATACGCAGTATTTT. Amino acid sequence: CASSLQNTDTQYF. Based on the CDR3 plus reference TRBV5-1 and TRBJ2-3, the full variable domain is KAGVTQTPRYLIKTRGQQVTLSCSPISGHRSVSWYQQTPGQGLQFLFEYFSETQRNKGNFPGRFSGRQFSNSRSEMNVSTLELGDSALYLCASSLQNTDTQYFGPGTRLTVL.

This clonotype was picked up many times. The gene calls are TRBV5-1 and TRBJ2-6; D possibly corresponds to TRBD1 (5 bases). The CDR3 spans 13 residues. Germline V gene lookup returns CDR1 SGHRS and CDR2 YFSETQ. The V and J ends lost 0 bases and 7 bases respectively, with 5 bases between them. The CDR3 loop reads CASSLGTANVLTF. DNA of the CDR3: TGCGCCAGCAGCTTGGGGACAGCCAACGTCCTGACTTTC.

This clonotype was seen a few times. The rearrangement uses TRBV6-6 and TRBJ2-7, with 12 bases fitting TRBD1. The V segment lost 8 bases and the J segment 6 bases; nucleotides outside the gene matches: 5. The CDR3 runs to 13 residues. CDR1 MNHNY and CDR2 SVGAGI come from the germline V gene (reference sequence). Here the CDR3 reads CASQPGQGAEQYF. CDR3 sequence (DNA): TGTGCCAGCCAACCGGGACAGGGGGCCGAGCAGTACTTC.

At least ten counts were recorded for this clonotype. The chain recombines TRBV7-8 with TRBJ2-2; the match to TRBD1 covers 8 bases. Germline V CDR1 and CDR2: SGHVS, FQNEAQ. Trimming took 4 bases from V and 6 from J; bases not matched to a gene: 7. The CDR3 spans 15 residues. CDR3 sequence reads: CASSSRAGGSGELFF. For the CDR3, the DNA is TGTGCCAGCAGCTCCAGGGCAGGGGGCTCCGGGGAGCTGTTTTTT.

This clonotype came up many times. The J gene is TRBJ1-1, the V gene TRBV6-6; 7 nucleotides line up with TRBD1. V was pared by 5 bases and J by 0 bases, with 12 bases of the junction left unmatched. The length of the CDR3 is 17 residues. CDR1 and CDR2 from the germline V gene are MNHNY and SVGAGI (reference sequence). The CDR3 loop is CASSRGTVGLMNTEAFF. In DNA form, the CDR3 reads TGTGCCAGCAGTAGGGGGACAGTTGGCCTAATGAACACTGAAGCTTTCTTT.